This TCR beta chain was obtained from a study of T cells in Graves' hyperthyroidism and ophthalmopathy. There were TCR beta CDR3 regions amplified from RNA transcripts. Carried out on the TCR CDR3, a first-round RT-PCR used the HTBI primer set. One entry per CDR3 protein results from TCRdb running MiXCR on the multiplex PCR reads. This sample yields 450,000 to 500,000 distinct CDR3 sequences, of which about 20% are seen a single time; under 55% belongs to the top ten. Concerning this clonotype itself: Its antigen is undetermined.

Study-level points and caveats: Median prediction lead before ophthalmopathy onset was 6 to 8 months with the model.

V lost 4 bases and J lost 0, with 13 bases in between. The CDR3 covers 16 residues. CDR1 is LGHDT and CDR2 is YNNKEL in the germline V gene (reference sequence). The chain is built from TRBV3-1 and TRBJ2-4; possibly TRBD2 for D (6 bases). The clonotype was recovered from a woman aged 70-85 years with Graves' ophthalmopathy. The specimen sequenced was blood. The CDR3 sequence: CASSRGGDLAKNIQYF. The CDR3, as DNA: TGTGCCAGCAGCCGGGGCGGGGACCTAGCCAAAAACATTCAGTACTTC.